This T cell receptor beta chain stems from a study of blood T cell repertoires in COVID-19. Source study methods: Counts of nucleated cells, estimated from reference gene primer amplification, were obtained. Profiled with immunoSEQ multiplex PCR; TCRdb holds only in-frame clones, not every one. The V and J calls and clone size come from that table; D and trimming were worked out from the DNA. The sample has about 140,000 clones; 60% to 80% are singletons. The junction had 4 bases not matched to a gene; V was cut back by 4 bases and J by 2 bases. CDR3 length: 15 residues. Looked up from germline, CDR1 is SGHTS and CDR2 is YDEGEE.

The sample consisted of peripheral blood. The sequence was collected from a man aged 60-69 years who had recovered from COVID-19. The gene calls are TRBV5-8 and TRBJ2-1; 9 nucleotides match TRBD1. The CDR3 spells CASSKDRGPYNEQFF. CDR3 DNA: TGTGCCAGCAGCAAGGACAGGGGACCCTACAATGAGCAGTTCTTC.